This T cell receptor beta chain was found in a study of blood T cell repertoires in COVID-19. Sequencing used immunoSEQ multiplex PCR; TCRdb keeps in-frame clones, though not all of them. Of under 150,000 clones listed, roughly 90% are singletons. Germline V gives CDR1 SGHDT, CDR2 YYEEEE. There are 15 residues in the CDR3. V was clipped by 4 bases and J by 5 bases; unmatched bases: 6. Sequenced: peripheral blood. The chain links TRBV5-6 to TRBJ2-2; 9 bases fit TRBD2. This TCR was recovered from a man aged 45 to 65 with active or convalescent COVID-19. This chain's CDR3 is CASSDLAGATGELFF. In nucleotides, the CDR3 is TGTGCCAGCAGCGACTTAGCGGGGGCGACCGGGGAGCTGTTTTTT.